This record covers a single T cell receptor (beta chain). This entry belongs to a study of shared clonotypes between healthy human individuals. On the study more broadly: A donor's plate count was three for CD4 naive and three for CD4 memory; CD8 naive had two and CD8 memory one.

Healthy HIV-negative adults with no recent acute infections or vaccinations were recruited as donors. The data were produced by immunoSEQ multiplex PCR, yet TCRdb's version contains in-frame clones alone and is incomplete. The data hold roughly 660,000 clones, with less than 95% observed a single time. This CDR3 is built from 16 residues. CDR1 SGDLS and CDR2 YYNGEE come from the germline V gene. Trimming removed 0 bases at V and 6 bases at J, with 17 bases between. This clonotype was obtained from a man younger than 30 in good health. Some clones in this sample may be carry-over from other donors' samples. The sequenced material came from memory CD8+ T cells from PBMCs. This sample's subset: CD45RO+ cells pooled with CCR7-negative TemRA cells. The chain carries TRBV9 and TRBJ2-3; possibly TRBD1 or TRBD2 for D (5 bases each). The CDR3 DNA reads as TGTGCCAGCAGCGTAGTTCCAGCCGGGGCGATGGATACGCAGTATTTT. Its translation: CASSVVPAGAMDTQYF.